What follows are 12 T cell receptor beta chains derived from one specimen sequenced in a study of control samples from healthy donors and cancer patients. Assay: immunoSEQ multiplex PCR; the TCRdb copy retains only in-frame clones and omits some. The table lists around 100,000 clones, 80% to 90% of them singletons. Material: PBMCs. Receptors were obtained from a man aged 60 to 75 with lung cancer.

V is TRBV3-1 (or the pseudogene TRBV3-2) and J is TRBJ2-4, with D possibly called TRBD1 or TRBD2 (6 bases each). This CDR3 has 13 amino acids. V gave up 3 bases and J gave up 8 bases, with 11 bases separating them. The germline CDR1 and CDR2 sequences are LGHDT and YNNKEL (reference sequence). The CDR3 coding sequence is TGTGCCAGCAGCCATGGGGGGCTCGACATTCAGTACTTC. This translates into CASSHGGLDIQYF.

This rearrangement joins TRBV27 to TRBJ1-1; D is possibly TRBD1 (6 bases). The CDR3 totals 13 residues. Germline lookup yields CDR1 MNHEY and CDR2 SMNVEV (reference sequence). V dropped 4 bases and J dropped 3 bases, with 9 bases sitting between them. The CDR3: CASSYRVYTEAFF. The CDR3 DNA is TGTGCCAGCAGTTACAGGGTTTACACTGAAGCTTTCTTT.

V usage is TRBV4-1 and J usage is TRBJ1-2; D is uncertain. The CDR3 is 14 residues long. Per germline, CDR1 MGHRA and CDR2 YSYEKL. V was clipped by 0 bases and J by 4 bases, with 9 bases between them. DNA for the CDR3: TGCGCCAGCAGCCAAGATTCCGACGGCTATGGCTACACCTTC. The encoded protein is CASSQDSDGYGYTF.

The V call is TRBV7-2, the J call TRBJ1-2, with unresolved D. The CDR3 consists of 12 residues. V dropped 1 base and J dropped 5 bases, with 5 bases sitting between them. Per the germline V gene, CDR1 is SGHTA and CDR2 is FQGNSA. CDR3 sequence: CASSLERYGYTF. The CDR3 region has the DNA TGTGCCAGCAGCTTAGAACGGTATGGCTACACCTTC.

V is TRBV6-5 and J is TRBJ2-6; D call uncertain. This CDR3 is built from 15 residues. Germline V gene lookup returns CDR1 MNHEY and CDR2 SVGAGI. The V end lost 0 bases, the J end lost 4 bases, and 7 bases lay between the germline ends. The CDR3 sequence is CASSYSFTGANVLTF. DNA for the CDR3: TGTGCCAGCAGTTACTCATTCACAGGGGCCAACGTCCTGACTTTC.

The chain uses TRBV5-1 and TRBJ2-5; 15 positions agree with TRBD2. Germline lookup yields CDR1 SGHRS and CDR2 YFSETQ. J lost 5 bases, V lost 4 bases, and 3 bases had no gene match. The CDR3 has 15 amino acids. The CDR3 DNA reads as TGCGCCAGCAGCGTCGGGACTAGCGGGGGGGAGACCCAGTACTTC. This encodes CASSVGTSGGETQYF.

In its sample, this clone was seen a few times. The genes are TRBV6-5 and TRBJ1-1, with D hard to call. The CDR3 runs 11 residues. The V end lost 11 bases, the J end lost 0 bases, and 7 bases lay between the germline ends. Germline V gene lookup returns CDR1 MNHEY and CDR2 SVGAGI. The CDR3 DNA is TGTGCCGCCATATTGAACACTGAAGCTTTCTTT. It encodes CAAILNTEAFF.

This clone occurred a few times. The rearrangement joins TRBV14 to TRBJ2-1; 11 nucleotides align to TRBD1. The V segment lost 5 bases and the J segment 4 bases; nucleotides outside the gene matches: 7. The CDR3 has 16 amino acids. CDR1 and CDR2 from the germline V gene are SGHDN and FVKESK. The CDR3: CASSYPGQGVYNEQFF. In DNA, the CDR3 is TGTGCCAGCAGCTACCCGGGACAGGGGGTATACAATGAGCAGTTCTTC.

The chain links TRBV5-1 to TRBJ2-3; D is ambiguous. The CDR3 runs to 16 residues. CDR1 is SGHRS, CDR2 YFSETQ, per germline. Between the trimmed V and J ends, which lost 0 bases and 0 bases, there was a span of 11 bases. This CDR3 reads CASSLATISSTDTQYF. CDR3 coding DNA: TGCGCCAGCAGCTTGGCCACGATATCTAGCACAGATACGCAGTATTTT.

V usage is TRBV4-1 and J usage is TRBJ1-1, with 9 bases fitting TRBD1. This CDR3 contains 15 residues. V lost 3 bases and J lost 2; bases outside the gene matches: 4. The germline V gene has CDR1 MGHRA and CDR2 YSYEKL. CDR3 region: CASSQGTGINTEAFF. CDR3 nucleotide sequence: TGCGCCAGCAGCCAGGGGACAGGGATAAACACTGAAGCTTTCTTT.

This CDR3 is CASSKGESYEQYF. CDR3 nucleotides: TGTGCCAGCTCGAAAGGGGAGTCCTACGAGCAGTACTTC. The rearrangement links TRBV6-6 to TRBJ2-7; either TRBD1 or TRBD2 may supply D (5 bases each). This CDR3 has 13 amino acids. Germline values: CDR1 MNHNY, CDR2 SVGAGI (reference sequence). V was trimmed by 8 bases and J by 1 base, leaving 12 bases between them.

This clone showed up many times. The chain links TRBV10-1 to TRBJ2-2, with 11 nucleotides matching TRBD2. With 6 bases clipped from V and 2 bases from J, the junction kept 5 bases outside the gene matches. Germline CDR1 and CDR2: WNHNN and SYGVQD (reference sequence). The CDR3 is made up of 16 amino acids. The CDR3 DNA reads as TGCGCCAGCAGGGCGACTAGCGGGGCTAACACCGGGGAGCTGTTTTTT. The encoded protein is CASRATSGANTGELFF.